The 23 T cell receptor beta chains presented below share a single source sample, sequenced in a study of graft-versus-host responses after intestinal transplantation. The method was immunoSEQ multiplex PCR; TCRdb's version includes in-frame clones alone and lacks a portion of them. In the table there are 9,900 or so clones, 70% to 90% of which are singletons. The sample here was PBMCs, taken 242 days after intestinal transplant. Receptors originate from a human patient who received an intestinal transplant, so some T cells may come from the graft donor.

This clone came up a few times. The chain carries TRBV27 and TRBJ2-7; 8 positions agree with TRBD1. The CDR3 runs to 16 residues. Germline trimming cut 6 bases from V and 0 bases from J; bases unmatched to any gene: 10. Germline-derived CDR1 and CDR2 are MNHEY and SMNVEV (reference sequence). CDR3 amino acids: CASSQDRDRFSYEQYF. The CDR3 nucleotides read TGTGCCAGCAGCCAAGACCGGGACAGGTTCTCCTACGAGCAGTACTTC.

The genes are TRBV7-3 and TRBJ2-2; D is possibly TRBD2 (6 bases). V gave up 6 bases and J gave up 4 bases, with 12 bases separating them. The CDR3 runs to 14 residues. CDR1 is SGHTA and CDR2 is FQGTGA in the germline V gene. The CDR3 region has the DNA TGTGCCAGCAGAAAGAACGGGGGCACCGGGGAGCTGTTTTTT. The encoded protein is CASRKNGGTGELFF.

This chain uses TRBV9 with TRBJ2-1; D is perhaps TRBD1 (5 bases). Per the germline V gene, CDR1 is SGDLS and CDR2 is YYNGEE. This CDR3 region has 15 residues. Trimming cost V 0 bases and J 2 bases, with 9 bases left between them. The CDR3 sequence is CASSVEGVAYNEQFF. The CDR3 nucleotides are TGTGCCAGCAGCGTAGAAGGGGTGGCCTACAATGAGCAGTTCTTC.

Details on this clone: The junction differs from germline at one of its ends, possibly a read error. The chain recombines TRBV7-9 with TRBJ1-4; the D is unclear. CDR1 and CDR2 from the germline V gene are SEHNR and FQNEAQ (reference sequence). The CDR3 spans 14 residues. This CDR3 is CASSVAGGNEKLFF. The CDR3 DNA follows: TGTGCCAGCAGCGTAGCCGGCGGTAATGAAAAACTGTTTTTT.

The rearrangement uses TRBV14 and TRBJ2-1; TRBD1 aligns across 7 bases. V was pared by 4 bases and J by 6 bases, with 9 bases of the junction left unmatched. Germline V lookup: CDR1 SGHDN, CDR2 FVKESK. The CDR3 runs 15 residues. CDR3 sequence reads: CASSPQTGVSNEQFF. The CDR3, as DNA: TGTGCCAGCAGCCCTCAAACAGGGGTCAGCAATGAGCAGTTCTTC.

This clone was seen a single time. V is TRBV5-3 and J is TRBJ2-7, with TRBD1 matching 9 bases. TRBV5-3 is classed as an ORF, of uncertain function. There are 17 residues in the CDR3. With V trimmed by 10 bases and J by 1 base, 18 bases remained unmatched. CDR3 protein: CASLGPPGQGFSYEQYF. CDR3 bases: TGTGCCTCCCTAGGCCCACCGGGACAGGGTTTTTCCTACGAGCAGTACTTC.

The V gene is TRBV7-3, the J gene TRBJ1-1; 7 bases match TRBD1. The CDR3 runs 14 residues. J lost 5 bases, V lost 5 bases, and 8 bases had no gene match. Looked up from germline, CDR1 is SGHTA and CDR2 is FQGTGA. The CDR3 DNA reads TGTGCCAGCAGCCCACAGGGGAAGAGGACTGAAGCTTTCTTT. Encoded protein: CASSPQGKRTEAFF.

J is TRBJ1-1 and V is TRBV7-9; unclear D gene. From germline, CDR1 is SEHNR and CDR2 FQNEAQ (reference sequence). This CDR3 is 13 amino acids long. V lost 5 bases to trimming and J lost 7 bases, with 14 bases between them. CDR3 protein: CASSPSVGLEAFF. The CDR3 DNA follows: TGTGCCAGCAGCCCCAGCGTAGGGCTTGAAGCTTTCTTT. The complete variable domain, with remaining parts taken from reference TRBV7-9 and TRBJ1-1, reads DTGVSQNPRHKITKRGQNVTFRCDPISEHNRLYWYRQTLGQGPEFLTYFQNEAQLEKSRLLSDRFSAERPKGSFSTLEIQRTEQGDSAMYLCASSPSVGLEAFFGQGTRLTVV.

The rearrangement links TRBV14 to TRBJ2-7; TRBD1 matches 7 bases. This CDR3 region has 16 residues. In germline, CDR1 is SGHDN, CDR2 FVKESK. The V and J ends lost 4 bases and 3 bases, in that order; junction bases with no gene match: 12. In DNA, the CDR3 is TGTGCCAGCAGCCCGAGGCGACAGGGCCTCATCTACGAGCAGTACTTC. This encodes CASSPRRQGLIYEQYF.

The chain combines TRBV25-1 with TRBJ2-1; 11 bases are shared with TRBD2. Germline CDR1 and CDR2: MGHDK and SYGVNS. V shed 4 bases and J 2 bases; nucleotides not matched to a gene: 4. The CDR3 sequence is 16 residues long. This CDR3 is CASSVPLAGAYNEQFF. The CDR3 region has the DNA TGTGCCAGCAGTGTCCCACTAGCGGGAGCCTACAATGAGCAGTTCTTC.

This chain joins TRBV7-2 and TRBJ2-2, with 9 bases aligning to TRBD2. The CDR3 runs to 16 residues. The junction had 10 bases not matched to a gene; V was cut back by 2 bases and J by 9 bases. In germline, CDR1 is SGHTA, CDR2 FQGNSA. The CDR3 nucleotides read TGTGCCAGCAGCTTAATTTGGGCTAGCGGGATTTGGGAGCTGTTTTTT. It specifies CASSLIWASGIWELFF.

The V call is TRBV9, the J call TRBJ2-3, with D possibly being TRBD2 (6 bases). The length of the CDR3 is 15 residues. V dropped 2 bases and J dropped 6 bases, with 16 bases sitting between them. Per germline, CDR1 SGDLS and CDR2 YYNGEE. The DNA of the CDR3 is TGTGCCAGCAGCGTTGGGACTGCGTCAGGGGATACGCAGTATTTT. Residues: CASSVGTASGDTQYF.

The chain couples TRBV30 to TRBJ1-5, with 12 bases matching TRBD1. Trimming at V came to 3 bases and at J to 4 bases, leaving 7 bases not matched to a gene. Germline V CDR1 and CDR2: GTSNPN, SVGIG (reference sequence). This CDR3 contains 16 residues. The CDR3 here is CAWSGTGGPINQPQHF. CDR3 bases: TGTGCCTGGAGCGGGACAGGGGGCCCCATTAATCAGCCCCAGCATTTT.

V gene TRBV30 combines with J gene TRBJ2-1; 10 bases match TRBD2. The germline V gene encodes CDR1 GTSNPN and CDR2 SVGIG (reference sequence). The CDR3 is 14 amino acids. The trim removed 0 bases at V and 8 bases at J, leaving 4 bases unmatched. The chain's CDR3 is CAWSVAGGPYEQFF. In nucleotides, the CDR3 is TGTGCCTGGAGTGTAGCGGGAGGGCCCTATGAGCAGTTCTTC.

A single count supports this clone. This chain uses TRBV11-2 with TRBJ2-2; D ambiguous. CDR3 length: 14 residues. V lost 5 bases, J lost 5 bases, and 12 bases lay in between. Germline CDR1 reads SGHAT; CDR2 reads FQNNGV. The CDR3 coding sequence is TGTGCCAGCAGCCCTGTTAGTTGGACCGGGGAGCTGTTTTTT. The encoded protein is CASSPVSWTGELFF.

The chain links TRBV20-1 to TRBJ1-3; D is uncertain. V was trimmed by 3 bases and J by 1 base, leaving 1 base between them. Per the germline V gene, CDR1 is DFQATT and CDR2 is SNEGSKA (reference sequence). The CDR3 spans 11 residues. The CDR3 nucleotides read TGCAGTGCTAGTTCTGGAAACACCATATATTTT. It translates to CSASSGNTIYF.

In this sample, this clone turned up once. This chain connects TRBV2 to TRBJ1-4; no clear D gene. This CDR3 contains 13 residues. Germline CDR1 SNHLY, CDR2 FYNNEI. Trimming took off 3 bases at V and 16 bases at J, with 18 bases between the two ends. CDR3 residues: CASSERREGEGFF. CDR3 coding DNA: TGTGCCAGCAGTGAGCGGAGAGAGGGTGAGGGGTTTTTT. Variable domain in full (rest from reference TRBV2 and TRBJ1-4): EPEVTQTPSHQVTQMGQEVILRCVPISNHLYFYWYRQILGQKVEFLVSFYNNEISEKSEIFDDQFSVERPDGSNFTLKIRSTKLEDSAMYFCASSERREGEGFFGSGTQLSVL.

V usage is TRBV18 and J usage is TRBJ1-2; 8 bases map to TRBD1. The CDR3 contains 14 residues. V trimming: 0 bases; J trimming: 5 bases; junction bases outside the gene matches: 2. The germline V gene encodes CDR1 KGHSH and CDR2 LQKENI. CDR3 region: CASSPPDRVYGYTF. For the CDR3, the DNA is TGTGCCAGCTCACCACCGGACAGGGTTTATGGCTACACCTTC.

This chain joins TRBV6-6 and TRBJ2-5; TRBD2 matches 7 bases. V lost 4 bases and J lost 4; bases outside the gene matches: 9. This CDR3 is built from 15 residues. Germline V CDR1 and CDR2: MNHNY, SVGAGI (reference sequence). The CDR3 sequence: CASSSSRGVGETQYF. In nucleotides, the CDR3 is TGTGCCAGCAGTTCCTCTCGGGGGGTGGGAGAGACCCAGTACTTC.

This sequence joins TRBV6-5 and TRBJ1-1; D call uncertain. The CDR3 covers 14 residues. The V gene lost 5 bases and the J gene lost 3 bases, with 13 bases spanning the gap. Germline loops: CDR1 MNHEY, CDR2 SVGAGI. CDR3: CASSPIPVYTEAFF. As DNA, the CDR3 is TGTGCCAGCAGTCCCATACCGGTATACACTGAAGCTTTCTTT.

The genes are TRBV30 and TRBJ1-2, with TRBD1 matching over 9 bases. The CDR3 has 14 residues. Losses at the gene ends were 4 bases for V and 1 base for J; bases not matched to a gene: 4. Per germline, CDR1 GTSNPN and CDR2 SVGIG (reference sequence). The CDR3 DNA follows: TGTGCCTGGAAGGGACAGGGAGTTAACTATGGCTACACCTTC. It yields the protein CAWKGQGVNYGYTF. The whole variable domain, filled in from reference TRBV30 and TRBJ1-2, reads SQTIHQWPATLVQPVGSPLSLECTVEGTSNPNLYWYRQAAGRGLQLLFYSVGIGQISSEVPQNLSASRPQDRQFILSSKKLLLSDSGFYLCAWKGQGVNYGYTFGSGTRLTVV.

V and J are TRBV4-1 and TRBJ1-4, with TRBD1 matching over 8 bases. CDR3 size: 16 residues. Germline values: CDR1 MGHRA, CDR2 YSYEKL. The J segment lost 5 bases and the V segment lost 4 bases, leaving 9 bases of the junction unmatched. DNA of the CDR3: TGCGCCAGCAGCCGCCCCGACAGGGGCGCAAATGAAAAACTGTTTTTT. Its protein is CASSRPDRGANEKLFF.

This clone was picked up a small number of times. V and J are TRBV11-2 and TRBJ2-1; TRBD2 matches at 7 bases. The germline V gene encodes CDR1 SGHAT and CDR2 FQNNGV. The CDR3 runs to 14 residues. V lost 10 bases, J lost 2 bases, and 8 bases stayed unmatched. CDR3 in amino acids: CATEAGTTYNEQFF. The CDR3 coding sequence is TGTGCCACGGAAGCCGGGACTACCTACAATGAGCAGTTCTTC.